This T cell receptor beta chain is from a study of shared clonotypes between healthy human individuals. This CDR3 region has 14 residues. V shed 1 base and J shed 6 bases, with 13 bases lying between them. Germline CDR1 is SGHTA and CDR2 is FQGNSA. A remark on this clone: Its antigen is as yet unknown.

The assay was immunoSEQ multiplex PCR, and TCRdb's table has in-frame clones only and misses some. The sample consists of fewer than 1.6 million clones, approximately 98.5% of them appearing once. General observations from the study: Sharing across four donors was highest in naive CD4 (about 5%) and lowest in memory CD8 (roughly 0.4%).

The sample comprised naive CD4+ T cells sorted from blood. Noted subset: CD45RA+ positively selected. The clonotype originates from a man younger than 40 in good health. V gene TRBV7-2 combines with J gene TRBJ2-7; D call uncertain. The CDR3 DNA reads TGTGCCAGCAGCTTAGACCGCCTGGTGGGCGAGCAGTACTTC. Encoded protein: CASSLDRLVGEQYF. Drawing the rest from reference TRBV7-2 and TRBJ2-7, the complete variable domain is GAGVSQSPSNKVTEKGKDVELRCDPISGHTALYWYRQSLGQGLEFLIYFQGNSAPDKSGLPSDRFSAERTGGSVSTLTIQRTQQEDSAVYLCASSLDRLVGEQYFGPGTRLTVT.